Presented here are 17 T cell receptor beta chains from one specimen sequenced in a study of prognosis after radiotherapy for stage I lung cancer. Starting from genomic DNA, TCR beta CDR3 was amplified through two-round multiplex PCR. The first PCR round targeted every TRBV and TRBJ gene with specific primers. TCRdb recomputed calls from the multiplex PCR reads with MiXCR, one row per CDR3 protein. The sample yields fewer than 40,000 distinct CDR3 sequences, less than 35% seen once. This specimen was PBMCs, taken before or after stereotactic body radiation therapy (not recorded which). Receptors originate from a donor aged 50 or older with non-small cell lung cancer.

For this clonotype: At one end, the junction sequence differs from germline, possibly due to a read error. V and J are TRBV7-7 and TRBJ1-3; the D gene is possibly TRBD1 (6 bases). CDR1 and CDR2 (germline): SSHAT, FNYEAQ (reference sequence). CDR3 length equals 17 residues. CDR3 DNA: TGTGCTAGCAGCTCTCGACGGCGCAGGGGAGCAGGAAACACAATATATTTT. It is translated as CASSSRRRRGAGNTIYF.

The table lists this clonotype with many counts. The CDR3 DNA follows: TGTGCCAGCAGCTTAGATGGGAGGGGGTCCTACAATGAGCAGTTCTTC. The encoded protein is CASSLDGRGSYNEQFF. The chain uses TRBV11-3 and TRBJ2-1, with a possible D match to TRBD2 (7 bases). Germline V gene lookup returns CDR1 SGHNT and CDR2 YENEEA. The CDR3 length is 16 residues. V shed 0 bases and J shed 1 base, with 10 bases lying between them.

The V and J genes are TRBV30 and TRBJ2-2; D unresolved. Germline CDR1 GTSNPN, CDR2 SVGIG (reference sequence). This CDR3 is built from 15 residues. Trimming pared 3 bases from V and 8 bases from J, leaving 19 bases between. The CDR3 bases are TGTGCCTGGAGCCGGACGGTGGCCATGGTTGGGGAGCTGTTTTTT. This encodes CAWSRTVAMVGELFF.

Many counts were recorded for this clonotype. The chain links TRBV12-3 or TRBV12-4 to TRBJ1-5; 7 bases fit TRBD1. This CDR3 region has 15 residues. The V segment lost 6 bases and the J segment 4 bases; nucleotides outside the gene matches: 9. The CDR3 sequence: CASSRDRVVNQPQHF. DNA for the CDR3: TGTGCCAGCAGCCGAGACAGGGTGGTAAATCAGCCCCAGCATTTT.

The chain couples TRBV20-1 to TRBJ1-5; D ambiguous. In germline, CDR1 is DFQATT, CDR2 SNEGSKA (reference sequence). V was clipped by 3 bases and J by 5 bases, with 11 bases between them. The CDR3 loop spans 13 amino acids. This CDR3 reads CSARVQEDQPQHF. CDR3 nucleotide sequence: TGCAGTGCTAGGGTCCAGGAGGATCAGCCCCAGCATTTT.

This clonotype was detected a few times. The V call is TRBV29-1, the J call TRBJ2-5; D is undetermined. The V gene's germline CDR1 is SQVTM and CDR2 ANQGSEA. Trimming took 1 base from V and 7 from J, leaving 4 bases between them. The CDR3 is 10 residues long. CDR3 nucleotides: TGCAGCGTTGAAGGAGGGACCCAGTACTTC. Translated: CSVEGGTQYF. The whole variable domain, remainder taken from reference TRBV29-1 and TRBJ2-5, is SAVISQKPSRDICQRGTSLTIQCQVDSQVTMMFWYRQQPGQSLTLIATANQGSEATYESGFVIDKFPISRPNLTFSTLTVSNMSPEDSSIYLCSVEGGTQYFGPGTRLLVL.

This clonotype was counted a few times. A single base separates this from a much larger clone, so it may be a read error. In DNA, the CDR3 is TGTGCCATCAGCCCGGACACTCCCGGGCCCTACGAGCAGTACTTC. Protein sequence: CAISPDTPGPYEQYF. The gene calls are TRBV10-3 and TRBJ2-7, with D perhaps TRBD1 (5 bases). The CDR3 length is 15 residues. V was clipped by 6 bases and J by 2 bases, with 17 bases between them. Germline V gene lookup returns CDR1 ENHRY and CDR2 SYGVKD.

To note about this clonotype: A much larger clonotype is one base distant, so this may be a read error. CDR3: CASSQERGRSWGTQYF. The CDR3 coding sequence is TGCGCCAGCAGCCAAGAGCGTGGGCGTTCATGGGGTACGCAGTATTTT. This chain connects TRBV4-1 to TRBJ2-3, with D hard to call. CDR3 length: 16 amino acids. The germline V gene encodes CDR1 MGHRA and CDR2 YSYEKL. V shed 0 bases and J shed 8 bases, with 18 bases lying between them.

In this sample, this clonotype turned up many times. The chain links TRBV10-3 to TRBJ2-7, with TRBD1 matching 7 bases. Germline-derived CDR1 and CDR2 are ENHRY and SYGVKD. The CDR3 consists of 14 residues. V was pared by 6 bases and J by 3 bases, with 8 bases of the junction left unmatched. The CDR3 DNA reads TGTGCCATCAGCCAGACAGGGTCCAACTACGAGCAGTACTTC. As protein: CAISQTGSNYEQYF.

This clonotype was seen many times. CDR3 loop: CASSEDSGANVLTF. The CDR3 DNA reads as TGTGCCAGCAGTGAAGACTCTGGGGCCAACGTCCTGACTTTC. V is TRBV2 and J is TRBJ2-6; D is unclear. With 1 base removed from V and 0 bases from J, the gap between germline ends came to 1 base. CDR1 and CDR2 from the germline V gene are SNHLY and FYNNEI. The CDR3 consists of 14 residues. Full variable domain (outside the CDR3, taken from reference TRBV2 and TRBJ2-6): EPEVTQTPSHQVTQMGQEVILRCVPISNHLYFYWYRQILGQKVEFLVSFYNNEISEKSEIFDDQFSVERPDGSNFTLKIRSTKLEDSAMYFCASSEDSGANVLTFGAGSRLTVL.

The sample holds many counts of this clonotype. This chain uses TRBV6-2 or TRBV6-3 with TRBJ1-2; tentative D call: TRBD1 (6 bases). Germline loops: CDR1 MNHEY, CDR2 SVGEGT. The CDR3 runs 14 residues. Deletions cut 2 bases from V and 5 bases from J, with 12 bases between. The CDR3 protein is CASSYVGAKYGYTF. Written as DNA, the CDR3 is TGTGCCAGCAGTTACGTGGGGGCGAAGTATGGCTACACCTTC.

Details on this clonotype: A read error is possible here, since a much larger clone lies one base away. The chain links TRBV6-1 to TRBJ2-5; the D gene is possibly TRBD2 (6 bases). Per the germline V gene, CDR1 is MNHNS and CDR2 is SASEGT. The CDR3 covers 15 residues. The CDR3 sequence is CTTSENRGWQETQYF. CDR3 DNA: TGTACCACCTCTGAAAACCGGGGGTGGCAAGAGACCCAGTACTTC.

Comment on this clonotype: A much larger clone differs by one base, so this may be a read error. V and J are TRBV2 and TRBJ2-1, with 8 bases matching TRBD2. Germline-derived CDR1 and CDR2 are SNHLY and FYNNEI. V lost 7 bases to trimming and J lost 5 bases; unmatched junction nucleotides: 7. The CDR3 runs 14 residues. The CDR3 here is CASKISGDDNEQFF. In DNA, the CDR3 is TGTGCCAGCAAGATTAGCGGGGACGACAATGAGCAGTTCTTC.

At least ten counts were recorded for this clonotype. The chain combines TRBV19 with TRBJ1-4, with no clear D. Germline lookup yields CDR1 LNHDA and CDR2 SQIVND (reference sequence). The CDR3 length is 15 residues. The V end lost 7 bases, the J end lost 0 bases, and 12 bases lay between the germline ends. CDR3 nucleotide sequence: TGTGCCAGTATGGCGGGTGAAGCAACTAATGAAAAACTGTTTTTT. It yields the protein CASMAGEATNEKLFF.

This clonotype came up many times. The chain carries TRBV30 and TRBJ1-4; possibly TRBD1 for D (6 bases). V shed 3 bases and J shed 9 bases, with 14 bases lying between them. This CDR3 has 13 amino acids. CDR1 GTSNPN and CDR2 SVGIG come from the germline V gene (reference sequence). CDR3 nucleotide sequence: TGTGCCTGGAGCTCAGGGGCTTCCAAAAAACTGTTTTTT. It yields the protein CAWSSGASKKLFF. The complete variable domain, with remaining parts taken from reference TRBV30 and TRBJ1-4, reads SQTIHQWPATLVQPVGSPLSLECTVEGTSNPNLYWYRQAAGRGLQLLFYSVGIGQISSEVPQNLSASRPQDRQFILSSKKLLLSDSGFYLCAWSSGASKKLFFGSGTQLSVL.

The V and J genes are TRBV20-1 and TRBJ1-2; no definite D call. Per the germline V gene, CDR1 is DFQATT and CDR2 is SNEGSKA (reference sequence). The CDR3 is 13 amino acids. Trimming removed 3 bases at V and 8 bases at J, with 16 bases between. The CDR3 region is CSARDDKGLGYTF. DNA of the CDR3: TGCAGTGCTAGGGATGATAAGGGTCTAGGCTACACCTTC.

On this clonotype: Possible read error: a much larger clone is one base away. This chain links TRBV6-2 or TRBV6-3 with TRBJ1-6; the match to TRBD1 covers 8 bases. Per the germline V gene, CDR1 is MNHEY and CDR2 is SVGEGT. There are 16 residues in the CDR3. CDR3 protein: CASSYPPQGANSPLNF. The CDR3, as DNA: TGTGCCAGCAGCTACCCTCCCCAGGGGGCTAATTCACCCCTCAACTTT.